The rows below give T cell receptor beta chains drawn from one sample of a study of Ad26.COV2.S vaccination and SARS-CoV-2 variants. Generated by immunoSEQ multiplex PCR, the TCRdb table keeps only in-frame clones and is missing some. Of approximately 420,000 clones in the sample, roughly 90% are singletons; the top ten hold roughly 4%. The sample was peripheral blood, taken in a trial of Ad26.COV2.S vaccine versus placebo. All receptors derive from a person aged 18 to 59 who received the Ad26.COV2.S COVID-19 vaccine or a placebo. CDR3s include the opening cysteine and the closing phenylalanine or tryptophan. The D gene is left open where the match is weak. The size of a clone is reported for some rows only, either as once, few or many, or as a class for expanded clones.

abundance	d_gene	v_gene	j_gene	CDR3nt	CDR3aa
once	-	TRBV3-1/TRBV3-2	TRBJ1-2	TGTGCCAGCAGCCAAGGGGCGGCAGGAGGTGGCTACACCTTC	CASSQGAAGGGYTF
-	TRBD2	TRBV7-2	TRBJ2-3	TGTGCCAGCAGCTTAGAGGGAGCGGGGGGGAGCACAGATACGCAGTATTTT	CASSLEGAGGSTDTQYF
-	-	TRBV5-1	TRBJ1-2	TGCGCCAGCAGCTTGGGATTTGGCTACACCTTC	CASSLGFGYTF
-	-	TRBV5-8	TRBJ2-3	TGTGCCAGCTGCGGCGGGACCCGAGTATACACAGATACGCAGTATTTT	CASCGGTRVYTDTQYF
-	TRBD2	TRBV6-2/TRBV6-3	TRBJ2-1	TGTGCCAGCAGCGGGGGGGTATACAATGAGCAGTTCTTC	CASSGGVYNEQFF
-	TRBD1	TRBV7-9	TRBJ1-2	TGTGCCAGCAGCTTAGCTGGGACAGGGGGGGGATATGGCTACACCTTC	CASSLAGTGGGYGYTF
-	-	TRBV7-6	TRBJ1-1	TGTGCCAGCAGCTCCGTTCGGGACTTCAACACTGAAGCTTTCTTT	CASSSVRDFNTEAFF
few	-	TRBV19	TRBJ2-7	TGTGCCAGTAGCTTCGGATCGGGGACCTACGAGCAGTACTTC	CASSFGSGTYEQYF
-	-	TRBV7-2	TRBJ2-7	TGTGCCAGCAGCCCCTTTCTGGCGGGACCTTACGAGCAGTACTTC	CASSPFLAGPYEQYF
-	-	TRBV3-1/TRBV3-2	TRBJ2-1	TGTGCCAGCAGCCAAGACCGGTACAATGAGCAGTTCTTC	CASSQDRYNEQFF
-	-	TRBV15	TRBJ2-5	TGTGCCACCAGCGAAAGAGTAGGGGATCAAGAGACCCAGTACTTC	CATSERVGDQETQYF
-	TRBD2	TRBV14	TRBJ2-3	TGTGCCAGCAGCCAACCTAGCGGGGGGGCAGATACGCAGTATTTT	CASSQPSGGADTQYF
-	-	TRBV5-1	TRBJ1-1	TGCGCCAGCAGCTTGGTCGGTTGGGAGTTAGACACTGAAGCTTTCTTT	CASSLVGWELDTEAFF
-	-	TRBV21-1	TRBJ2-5	TGTGCCAGCAGCCCTAGGGACAGGGGGCTGGAGACCCAGTACTTC	CASSPRDRGLETQYF
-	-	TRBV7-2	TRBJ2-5	TGTGCCAGCAGCTTAATTTTCCAAGAGACCCAGTACTTC	CASSLIFQETQYF
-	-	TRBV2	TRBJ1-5	TGTGCCAGCAGTGGATCAGGGAAGATGCAGCCCCAGCATTTT	CASSGSGKMQPQHF
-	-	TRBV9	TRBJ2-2	TGTGCCAGCAGCGTAGATACGGGGCTCCTTAACACCGGGGAGCTGTTTTTT	CASSVDTGLLNTGELFF
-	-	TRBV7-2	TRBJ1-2	TGTGCCAGCAGCTTAGACAGCTTCTATGGCTACACCTTC	CASSLDSFYGYTF
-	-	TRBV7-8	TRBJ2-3	TGTGCCAGCAGCTTATCGGGGGAGCCTATCACAGATACGCAGTATTTT	CASSLSGEPITDTQYF
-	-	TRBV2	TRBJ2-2	TGTGCCAGCTCCCCTATAGGACCAGGGCGAGGAATTACCGGGGAGCTGTTTTTT	CASSPIGPGRGITGELFF
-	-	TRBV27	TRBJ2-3	TGTGCCAGCAGCCCCCGGAGAGGGGACACAGATACGCAGTATTTT	CASSPRRGDTDTQYF
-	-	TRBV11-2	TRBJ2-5	TGTGCCAGCAGCCTACTGAGTATCCAAGAGACCCAGTACTTC	CASSLLSIQETQYF
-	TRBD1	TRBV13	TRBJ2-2	TGTGCCAGCAGCGGCCCCGGGACAGACTTCGGGGGGGAGCTGTTTTTT	CASSGPGTDFGGELFF
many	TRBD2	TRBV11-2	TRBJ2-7	TGTGCCAGCAGCTTAGCTGGGGCGGGAGGCTACGAGCAGTACTTC	CASSLAGAGGYEQYF
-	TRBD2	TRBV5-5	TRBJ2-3	TGTGCCAGCAACATGCTGGCGGGGGGGCGAGATACGCAGTATTTT	CASNMLAGGRDTQYF
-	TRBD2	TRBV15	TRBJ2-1	TGTGCCACCAGCCCCCGGACTAGCGGGGGGGATTACAATGAGCAGTTCTTC	CATSPRTSGGDYNEQFF
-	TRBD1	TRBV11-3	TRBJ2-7	TGTGCCAGCAGCTCGCCGGGACAGGGTTCCTACGAGCAGTACTTC	CASSSPGQGSYEQYF
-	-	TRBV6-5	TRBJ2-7	TGTGCCAGCAGCCGAAACAGGGCCTACGAGCAGTACTTC	CASSRNRAYEQYF
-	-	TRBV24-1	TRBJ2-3	TGTGCCACCAGTGATGGGGGTCGTGGTACAGATACGCAGTATTTT	CATSDGGRGTDTQYF
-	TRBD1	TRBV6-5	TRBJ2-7	TGTGCCAGCAGGCCGACAGGGGATTCCTACGAGCAGTACTTC	CASRPTGDSYEQYF
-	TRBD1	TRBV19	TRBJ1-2	TGTGCCAGTAGCCTGACAGGGCTCGAGCTCGTCTATGGCTACACCTTC	CASSLTGLELVYGYTF
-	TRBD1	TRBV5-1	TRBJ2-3	TGCGCCAGCAGCGGAAACAGGGGGCTATTCACAGATACGCAGTATTTT	CASSGNRGLFTDTQYF
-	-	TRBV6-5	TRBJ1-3	TGTGCCAGCAGTTACTCGGGCAGAATCTCTGGAAACACCATATATTTT	CASSYSGRISGNTIYF
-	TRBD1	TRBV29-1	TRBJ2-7	TGCAGCGTTGAGAAAGGACAGGGGTCCTACGAGCAGTACTTC	CSVEKGQGSYEQYF
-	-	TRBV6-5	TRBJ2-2	TGTGCCAGCAGTTACTCAAGCATAACCGGGGAGCTGTTTTTT	CASSYSSITGELFF
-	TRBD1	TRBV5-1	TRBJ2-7	TGCGCCAGCAGCCCTGGACAGGGGCGACCCTACGAGCAGTACTTC	CASSPGQGRPYEQYF
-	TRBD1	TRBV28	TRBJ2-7	TGTGCCAGCAGCTTAACCGGGACAGGAGCCTACGAGCAGTACTTC	CASSLTGTGAYEQYF
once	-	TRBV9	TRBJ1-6	TGTGCCAGCAGCGTCGCAACTGGGCAAAATTCACCCCTCCACTTT	CASSVATGQNSPLHF
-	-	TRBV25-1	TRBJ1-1	TGTGCCAGCAGTGAAAGGAATGGGAGAGCTTTCTTT	CASSERNGRAFF
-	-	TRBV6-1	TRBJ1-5	TGTGCCAGCAGTGAATCTCTCGGGGAAGGTCAGCCCCAGCATTTT	CASSESLGEGQPQHF
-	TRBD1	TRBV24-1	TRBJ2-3	TGTGCCACCAGTAAAAATTGGGGGACAGGAGGGCAAGATACGCAGTATTTT	CATSKNWGTGGQDTQYF
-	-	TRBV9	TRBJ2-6	TGTGCCAGCAGCGTAGCGGTGGGGGCTGGGGCCAACGTCCTGACTTTC	CASSVAVGAGANVLTF
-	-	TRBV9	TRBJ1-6	TGTGCCAGCAGCGTAGGGGGTAGGCATTCACCCCTCCACTTT	CASSVGGRHSPLHF
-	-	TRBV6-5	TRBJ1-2	TGTGCCAGCAGTTCCTTCGGGGGCTCTATCTATGGCTACACCTTC	CASSSFGGSIYGYTF
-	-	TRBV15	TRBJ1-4	TGTGCCACCAGCAGGGCGAGGGACTCTAATGAAAAACTGTTTTTT	CATSRARDSNEKLFF
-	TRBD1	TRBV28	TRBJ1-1	TGTGCCAGCAGTTACAGGGGGCGCGGCACTGAAGCTTTCTTT	CASSYRGRGTEAFF
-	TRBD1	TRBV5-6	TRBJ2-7	TGTGCCAGCAGCTTGGGCACAGGGGGCAAAGAGCAGTACTTC	CASSLGTGGKEQYF
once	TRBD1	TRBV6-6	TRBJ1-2	TGTGCCAGCAGCTTACCCCTACAGGGGGGCTATGGCTACACCTTC	CASSLPLQGGYGYTF
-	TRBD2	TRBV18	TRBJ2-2	TGTGCCAGCTCACCACGTATTCTGGGAAGCGGGGCCGGGGAGCTGTTTTTT	CASSPRILGSGAGELFF
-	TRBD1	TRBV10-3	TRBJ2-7	TGTGCCATCAGTGAGTCCGGGGACAGGGGGTACGAGCAGTACTTC	CAISESGDRGYEQYF
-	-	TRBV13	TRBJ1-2	TGTGCCAGCAGCTTAGACTATGGCTACACCTTC	CASSLDYGYTF
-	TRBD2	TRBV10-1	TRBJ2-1	TGCGCCAGCAGTAGGACTAGCGGGGGGCCCCATGAGCAGTTCTTC	CASSRTSGGPHEQFF
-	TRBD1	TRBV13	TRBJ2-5	TGTGCCAGCAGGATGACAGGGGATACAGAGACCCAGTACTTC	CASRMTGDTETQYF
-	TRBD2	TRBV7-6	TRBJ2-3	TGTGCCAGCAGCCTGAGTTGGAGCGGGGGGGCCGGGGCAGATACGCAGTATTTT	CASSLSWSGGAGADTQYF
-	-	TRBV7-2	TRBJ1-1	TGTGCCAGCAGCTGGTACGGGAGCACTGAAGCTTTCTTT	CASSWYGSTEAFF
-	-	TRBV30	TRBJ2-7	TGTGCCTGGAGCGCCGAGGTTGGGCCCTACGAGCAGTACTTC	CAWSAEVGPYEQYF
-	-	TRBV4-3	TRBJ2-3	TGCGCCAGCAGCCATGCCGGGGGTACGCAGTATTTT	CASSHAGGTQYF
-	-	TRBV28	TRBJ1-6	TGTGCCAGCAGTTTATGGGACGCAAATTCACCCCTCCACTTT	CASSLWDANSPLHF